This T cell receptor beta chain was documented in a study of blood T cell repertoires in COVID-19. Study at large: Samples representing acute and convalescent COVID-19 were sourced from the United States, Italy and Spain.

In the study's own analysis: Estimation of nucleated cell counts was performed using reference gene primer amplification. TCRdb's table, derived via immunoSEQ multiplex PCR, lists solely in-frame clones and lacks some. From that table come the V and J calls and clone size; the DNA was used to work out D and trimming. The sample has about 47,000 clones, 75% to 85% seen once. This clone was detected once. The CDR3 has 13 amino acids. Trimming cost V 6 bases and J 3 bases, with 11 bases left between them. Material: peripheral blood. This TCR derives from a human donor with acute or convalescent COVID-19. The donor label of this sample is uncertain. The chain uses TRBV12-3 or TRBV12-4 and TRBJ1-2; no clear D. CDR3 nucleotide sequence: TGTGCCAGCAGCCCCCTCTCGGACTATGGCTACACCTTC. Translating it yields CASSPLSDYGYTF.